A selection of T cell receptor beta chains follows, all from one sample in a study of blood T cell repertoires in COVID-19. Sequencing was performed with immunoSEQ multiplex PCR; in TCRdb, only in-frame clones are kept and a portion is missing. The data show 150,000 to 200,000 clones, 80% seen once. What was sequenced was PBMCs or T cells enriched from blood (not recorded which). The receptors were sampled from a woman aged 60-70 years who had recovered from COVID-19. CDR3s include the opening cysteine and the closing phenylalanine or tryptophan. A D gene is named only where the DNA matches it firmly. The size field is filled for only some rows; it gives once, few, many or a size class.

14,TRBD1,TRBV2,-,TRBJ1-5,CASAGTGGNQPQHF,TGTGCCAGTGCTGGGACAGGGGGCAATCAGCCCCAGCATTTT
15,-,TRBV9,few,TRBJ1-1,CASSQFGQMNTEAFF,TGTGCCAGCTCTCAATTTGGACAGATGAACACTGAAGCTTTCTTT
13,-,TRBV15,-,TRBJ2-3,CATRQVKTDTQYF,TGTGCCACTCGGCAGGTCAAGACAGATACGCAGTATTTT
14,-,TRBV19,-,TRBJ2-2,CASMRVANTGELFF,TGTGCCAGTATGAGGGTAGCCAACACCGGGGAGCTGTTTTTT
15,TRBD2,TRBV5-1,-,TRBJ2-5,CASSEAGAKQETQYF,TGCGCCAGCAGCGAAGCGGGGGCTAAACAAGAGACCCAGTACTTC
14,TRBD2,TRBV6-5,-,TRBJ2-7,CASLSGDSSYEQYF,TGTGCCAGCCTTAGCGGGGATAGCTCCTACGAGCAGTACTTC
16,-,TRBV9,once,TRBJ2-2,CASSVVAGTNTGELFF,TGTGCCAGCAGCGTAGTTGCGGGGACGAACACCGGGGAGCTGTTTTTT
16,-,TRBV1,few,TRBJ2-1,CTSSQDALAGGHEQFF,TGCACCAGCAGCCAAGATGCATTAGCGGGGGGGCATGAGCAGTTCTTC
14,TRBD1,TRBV19,once,TRBJ2-7,CASTPGQGAYEQYF,TGTGCCAGTACCCCCGGACAGGGGGCCTACGAGCAGTACTTC
14,-,TRBV7-8,-,TRBJ2-5,CASSRPLGGETQYF,TGTGCCAGCAGCCGCCCCCTGGGCGGGGAGACCCAGTACTTC
16,TRBD1,TRBV6-2/TRBV6-3,-,TRBJ1-3,CASSNNRGSSGNTIYF,TGTGCCAGCAGTAACAACAGGGGATCCTCTGGAAACACCATATATTTT
13,TRBD1,TRBV3-1/TRBV3-2,-,TRBJ1-1,CASSLQGGTEAFF,TGTGCCAGCAGTTTACAGGGGGGCACTGAAGCTTTCTTT
15,-,TRBV15,-,TRBJ2-1,CATSRDPGSYNEQFF,TGTGCCACCAGCAGAGATCCAGGCTCCTACAATGAGCAGTTCTTC
16,-,TRBV9,once,TRBJ1-6,CASSVASTDYNSPLHF,TGTGCCAGCAGCGTAGCGTCGACAGACTATAATTCACCCCTCCACTTT
16,-,TRBV11-2,-,TRBJ1-4,CASSSLETDRNEKLFF,TGTGCCAGCAGCTCACTGGAGACCGACAGAAATGAAAAACTGTTTTTT
13,-,TRBV19,-,TRBJ1-2,CATTPQGSVGYTF,TGTGCCACCACCCCACAGGGATCGGTTGGCTACACCTTC
13,-,TRBV6-5,-,TRBJ2-3,CASSSRITDTQYF,TGTGCCAGCAGTTCCAGAATCACAGATACGCAGTATTTT
13,TRBD2,TRBV6-5,few,TRBJ2-1,CASKRGGGGEQFF,TGTGCCAGCAAGCGGGGGGGAGGCGGTGAGCAGTTCTTC
14,-,TRBV5-4,-,TRBJ2-3,CASSLEERADTQYF,TGTGCCAGCAGCTTGGAAGAACGCGCAGATACGCAGTATTTT
14,TRBD1,TRBV19,once,TRBJ1-2,CASSTTGTGYGYTF,TGTGCCAGTAGTACAACCGGGACAGGGTATGGCTACACCTTC
13,TRBD1,TRBV27,once,TRBJ1-1,CASSQRQGAGAFF,TGTGCCAGCAGTCAGCGACAGGGGGCGGGAGCTTTCTTT
12,-,TRBV6-5,-,TRBJ1-1,CASSYQTGEAFF,TGTGCCAGCAGTTACCAAACAGGGGAAGCTTTCTTT
15,-,TRBV3-1/TRBV3-2,-,TRBJ1-4,CASSQSRDIIEKLFF,TGTGCCAGCAGCCAATCCCGAGACATCATTGAAAAACTGTTTTTT
13,-,TRBV12-3/TRBV12-4,-,TRBJ1-2,CASTLGVGYGYTF,TGTGCCAGCACCCTAGGGGTGGGCTATGGCTACACCTTC
11,-,TRBV5-1,-,TRBJ1-1,CASSIEPKAFF,TGCGCCAGCAGCATCGAGCCAAAAGCTTTCTTT
18,-,TRBV4-1,-,TRBJ2-2,CASSDAGAIGAHTGELFF,TGCGCCAGCAGCGACGCAGGGGCGATTGGGGCCCACACCGGGGAGCTGTTTTTT
15,TRBD1,TRBV24-1,-,TRBJ1-2,CATSDSGTVNYGYTF,TGTGCCACCAGTGATTCAGGGACAGTTAACTATGGCTACACCTTC
17,TRBD2,TRBV5-1,-,TRBJ2-7,CASSLVPPTGGGYEQYF,TGCGCCAGCAGCTTGGTTCCCCCCACCGGCGGGGGCTACGAGCAGTACTTC
13,TRBD1,TRBV12-3/TRBV12-4,-,TRBJ1-1,CASSRTGRTEAFF,TGTGCCAGCAGCAGGACAGGGAGAACTGAAGCTTTCTTT
16,-,TRBV10-3,-,TRBJ1-1,CAISGGSGQINTEAFF,TGTGCCATCAGCGGCGGTAGCGGGCAGATTAACACTGAAGCTTTCTTT
14,-,TRBV27,-,TRBJ1-1,CASSPGQKRTEAFF,TGTGCCAGCAGTCCAGGACAGAAACGCACTGAAGCTTTCTTT
14,-,TRBV19,-,TRBJ1-3,CASNITSSGNTIYF,TGTGCCAGTAATATTACCAGCTCTGGAAACACCATATATTTT
14,-,TRBV5-5,-,TRBJ2-7,CAGEDRPSSYEQYF,TGTGCCGGAGAAGACAGGCCGAGCTCCTACGAGCAGTACTTC
18,TRBD1,TRBV7-8,few,TRBJ2-1,CASSFPFIADRDNSEQFF,TGTGCCAGCAGCTTTCCCTTTATAGCGGACAGGGATAATAGTGAGCAGTTCTTC
13,-,TRBV5-6,few,TRBJ2-3,CASSLTHTDTQYF,TGTGCCAGCAGTTTGACTCACACAGATACGCAGTATTTT
12,-,TRBV5-1,-,TRBJ1-2,CASAGGGYGYTF,TGCGCCAGCGCGGGGGGCGGCTATGGCTACACCTTC
18,-,TRBV4-2,-,TRBJ2-3,CASSQEFVGRAGSDTQYF,TGTGCCAGCAGCCAAGAATTTGTCGGTCGTGCGGGCTCAGATACGCAGTATTTT
14,-,TRBV5-1,-,TRBJ1-6,CASTRLEGDSPLHF,TGCGCCAGCACCCGGCTGGAGGGCGATTCACCCCTCCACTTT
13,-,TRBV7-2,-,TRBJ2-3,CASSLVRRDTQYF,TGTGCCAGCAGCTTAGTTAGGAGGGATACGCAGTATTTT
14,TRBD1,TRBV5-1,-,TRBJ2-7,CASSLGTGWDEQYF,TGCGCCAGCAGCTTGGGGACAGGGTGGGACGAGCAGTACTTC
13,-,TRBV14,-,TRBJ1-2,CASSPGTRYGYTF,TGTGCCAGCAGCCCTGGGACAAGATATGGCTACACCTTC
15,-,TRBV5-6,-,TRBJ1-6,CASSFELTVNSPLHF,TGTGCCAGCAGCTTTGAACTGACAGTTAATTCACCCCTCCACTTT
12,-,TRBV2,-,TRBJ2-1,CASSETGVEQFF,TGTGCCAGCAGTGAGACCGGGGTTGAGCAGTTCTTC
14,TRBD1,TRBV6-5,-,TRBJ2-3,CASSSVTGPDTQYF,TGTGCCAGCAGTTCCGTGACAGGGCCAGATACGCAGTATTTT
16,-,TRBV7-6,-,TRBJ1-3,CASSLGTMSSGNTIYF,TGTGCCAGCAGCTTAGGAACTATGAGCTCTGGAAACACCATATATTTT
13,-,TRBV2,-,TRBJ2-1,CASSFGSYNEQFF,TGTGCCAGCAGTTTCGGGAGTTACAATGAGCAGTTCTTC
16,-,TRBV6-5,-,TRBJ1-4,CASSFTTPSTNEKLFF,TGTGCCAGCAGTTTTACCACACCCTCCACTAATGAAAAACTGTTTTTT
15,TRBD1,TRBV6-5,-,TRBJ1-2,CASTRLDRGLYGYTF,TGTGCCAGCACGCGATTGGACAGGGGTTTATATGGCTACACCTTC
14,-,TRBV13,-,TRBJ2-2,CASSLLQGSGELFF,TGTGCCAGCAGCTTACTCCAGGGTTCCGGGGAGCTGTTTTTT
15,-,TRBV20-1,-,TRBJ2-5,CSASRRRGVQETQYF,TGCAGTGCTAGTCGGCGGCGGGGAGTCCAAGAGACCCAGTACTTC
13,TRBD1,TRBV5-4,few,TRBJ1-2,CASSEQGAYGYTF,TGTGCCAGCAGCGAACAGGGGGCCTATGGCTACACCTTC
15,TRBD1,TRBV18,-,TRBJ1-1,CASSSDRGRWTEAFF,TGTGCCAGCTCAAGTGACAGGGGGCGGTGGACTGAAGCTTTCTTT
13,-,TRBV11-2,-,TRBJ1-4,CASSLIQDEKLFF,TGTGCCAGCAGCTTGATACAGGACGAAAAACTGTTTTTT
15,TRBD2,TRBV11-2,-,TRBJ2-1,CASSLGAGGHNEQFF,TGTGCCAGCAGCTTGGGAGCGGGGGGACACAATGAGCAGTTCTTC
14,-,TRBV5-6,few,TRBJ2-3,CASSFTRGTDTQYF,TGTGCCAGCAGCTTTACTAGGGGCACAGATACGCAGTATTTT
19,-,TRBV7-2,-,TRBJ1-3,CASSLAPVQGLLSGNTIYF,TGTGCCAGCAGTTTAGCCCCCGTACAGGGACTACTCTCTGGAAACACCATATATTTT
14,TRBD1,TRBV7-8,-,TRBJ1-2,CASSPGTVIYGYTF,TGTGCCAGCAGCCCAGGGACAGTCATCTATGGCTACACCTTC
12,-,TRBV27,few,TRBJ2-1,CASSRPGGEQFF,TGTGCCAGCAGCCGCCCCGGGGGAGAGCAGTTCTTC
14,TRBD1,TRBV3-1/TRBV3-2,-,TRBJ2-7,CASSQGTGWYEQYF,TGTGCCAGCAGCCAAGGGACAGGGTGGTACGAGCAGTACTTC